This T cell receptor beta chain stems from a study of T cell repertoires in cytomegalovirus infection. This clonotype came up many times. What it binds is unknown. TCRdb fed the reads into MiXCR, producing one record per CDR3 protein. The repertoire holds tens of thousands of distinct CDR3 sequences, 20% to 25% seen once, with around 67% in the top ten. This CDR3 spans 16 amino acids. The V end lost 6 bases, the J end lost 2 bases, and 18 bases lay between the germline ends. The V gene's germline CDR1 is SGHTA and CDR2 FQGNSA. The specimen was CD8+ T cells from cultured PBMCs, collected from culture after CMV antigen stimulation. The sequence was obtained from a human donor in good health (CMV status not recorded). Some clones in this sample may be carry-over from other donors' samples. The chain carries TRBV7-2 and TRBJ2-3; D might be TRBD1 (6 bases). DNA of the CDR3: TGTGCCAGCAGTCCTACAGGGTACCGGAACACAGATACGCAGTATTTT. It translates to CASSPTGYRNTDTQYF. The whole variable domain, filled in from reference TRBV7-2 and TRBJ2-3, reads GAGVSQSPSNKVTEKGKDVELRCDPISGHTALYWYRQSLGQGLEFLIYFQGNSAPDKSGLPSDRFSAERTGGSVSTLTIQRTQQEDSAVYLCASSPTGYRNTDTQYFGPGTRLTVL.